A selection of T cell receptor beta chains follows, all from one sample in a study of cytomegalovirus exposure and HLA in healthy donors. The table came from immunoSEQ multiplex PCR; TCRdb's copy has only in-frame clones and leaves some out. The profile covers around 100,000 clones, with around four fifths appearing a single time and approximately 4.8% taken by the ten largest. Specimen: PBMCs. These receptors were obtained from a male donor in good health and CMV-seropositive. Each CDR3 is given with its conserved first and last residue. The D gene is left open where the match is weak. The size entry is marked missing in some rows and otherwise reads once, few, many or a size class.

cdr3_nt cdr3_aa d_call clone_size j_call v_call
TGTGCCAGCAGCTTAGGACTAGCGGGAGAGAATGAGCAGTTCTTC CASSLGLAGENEQFF TRBD2 . TRBJ2-1 TRBV7-8
TGTGCCAGCAGCGCCATCCGCGGCAGAAACTATGGCTACACCTTC CASSAIRGRNYGYTF . few TRBJ1-2 TRBV9
TGTGCCAGCAGGGAAAATAGGGACTTCGGCTACACCTTC CASRENRDFGYTF . . TRBJ1-2 TRBV25-1
TGTGCCAGCAGTTTACCCCTGGACTCCCATGGCTACACCTTC CASSLPLDSHGYTF . . TRBJ1-2 TRBV28
TGTGCCACCAGCAGAGATACAGGCGAGCAGTACTTC CATSRDTGEQYF . . TRBJ2-7 TRBV15
TGTGCCAGCAGCCGAGATGTTGTCGGCGAGCAGTACTTC CASSRDVVGEQYF . . TRBJ2-7 TRBV7-9
TGTGCCAGCAGCCCAGGGGGCTCCATCTATGGCTACACCTTC CASSPGGSIYGYTF TRBD1 . TRBJ1-2 TRBV27
TGTGCCAGTAGTATAGGTTCCAGTGTCACTGAAGCTTTCTTT CASSIGSSVTEAFF . . TRBJ1-1 TRBV19
TGCGCCAGCAGTGTCGACAGGGTATACAATGAGCAGTTCTTC CASSVDRVYNEQFF TRBD1 . TRBJ2-1 TRBV10-2
TGTGCCATCAGTGACCGCCAGGGGGAGAACACTGAAGCTTTCTTT CAISDRQGENTEAFF TRBD1 . TRBJ1-1 TRBV10-3
TGTGCCAGCTCGCAGGATGTAAACACCATATATTTT CASSQDVNTIYF . . TRBJ1-3 TRBV18
TGTGCCAGCATATGGGTAGCGGGAGGGGTGTACAATGAGCAGTTCTTC CASIWVAGGVYNEQFF TRBD2 . TRBJ2-1 TRBV2
TGTGCCAGCGGACTCGGACCGACCTACGAGCAGTACTTC CASGLGPTYEQYF . . TRBJ2-7 TRBV6-5
TGTGCCAGCAGCCCCTCGAGACAAGAAGAGACCCAGTACTTC CASSPSRQEETQYF . . TRBJ2-5 TRBV19
TGTGCCAGCAGCCCCGACTCCGGCGAAAAACTGTTTTTT CASSPDSGEKLFF . . TRBJ1-4 TRBV6-4
TGTGCCTGGACAGGGCTACCAGGCTCTGAAGCTTTCTTT CAWTGLPGSEAFF . once TRBJ1-1 TRBV30